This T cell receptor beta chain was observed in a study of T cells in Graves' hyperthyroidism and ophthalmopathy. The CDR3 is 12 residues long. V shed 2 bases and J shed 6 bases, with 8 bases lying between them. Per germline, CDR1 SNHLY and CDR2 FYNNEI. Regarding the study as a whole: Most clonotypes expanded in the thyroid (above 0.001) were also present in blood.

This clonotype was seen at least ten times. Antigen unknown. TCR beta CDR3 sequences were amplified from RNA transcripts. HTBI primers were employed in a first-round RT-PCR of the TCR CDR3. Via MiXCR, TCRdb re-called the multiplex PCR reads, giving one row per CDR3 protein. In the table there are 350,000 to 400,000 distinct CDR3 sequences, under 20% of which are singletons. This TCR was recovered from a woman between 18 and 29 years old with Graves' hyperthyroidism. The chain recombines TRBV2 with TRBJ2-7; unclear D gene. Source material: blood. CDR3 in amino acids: CASSESRFEQYF. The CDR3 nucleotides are TGTGCCAGCAGTGAATCCCGGTTCGAGCAGTACTTC.